The 9 T cell receptor beta chains below come from one sample, sequenced in a study of cytomegalovirus exposure and HLA in healthy donors. Vbeta (60) and Jbeta (13) primers were used in the PCR. Some clones are missing from TCRdb's copy, which holds only in-frame ones; the method was immunoSEQ multiplex PCR. The data contain under 150,000 clones, roughly 69% of them seen just once; the ten biggest clones take up about 3%. Sequencing used PBMCs. Every receptor here comes from a human donor in good health.

The chain combines TRBV28 with TRBJ1-4; 7 nucleotides align to TRBD1. CDR1 MDHEN and CDR2 SYDVKM come from the germline V gene. Losses at the gene ends were 6 bases for V and 11 bases for J; bases not matched to a gene: 9. The length of the CDR3 is 13 residues. The CDR3 DNA follows: TGTGCCAGCAGACAGGGGACAGTGGAGAAACTGTTTTTT. This gives the protein CASRQGTVEKLFF.

The chain combines TRBV7-9 with TRBJ1-1, with D possibly being TRBD1 (6 bases). V lost 1 base and J lost 3, with 24 bases in between. CDR1 is SEHNR, CDR2 FQNEAQ, per germline (reference sequence). The CDR3 sequence is 19 residues long. The CDR3 is CASSLGLGSGGLRDTEAFF. CDR3 DNA: TGTGCCAGCAGCTTAGGCCTCGGGTCGGGGGGGCTCCGGGACACTGAAGCTTTCTTT.

The J gene is TRBJ2-3, the V gene TRBV29-1; TRBD2 aligns across 11 bases. V dropped 8 bases and J dropped 0; count of bases not matched to a gene: 10. The CDR3 has 16 amino acids. CDR1 is SQVTM, CDR2 ANQGSEA, per germline. CDR3 region: CSIGGSGGGSTDTQYF. For the CDR3, the DNA is TGCAGCATTGGCGGTAGCGGGGGGGGGAGCACAGATACGCAGTATTTT.

The V gene is TRBV21-1, the J gene TRBJ2-5; the table's D call, TRBD1, has no DNA check behind it. TRBV21-1 is tagged as a pseudogene. This CDR3 is built from 15 residues. CDR3 DNA: TGTGCCAGCAGCAACCACGAGGACAGGGGTGAGACCCAGTACTTC. Translated: CASSNHEDRGETQYF.

The chain carries TRBV30 and TRBJ1-3; D not certain. The CDR3 contains 15 residues. Germline V lookup: CDR1 GTSNPN, CDR2 SVGIG (reference sequence). V shed 3 bases and J shed 0 bases, with 12 bases lying between them. The CDR3 spells CAWSRTGSSGNTIYF. CDR3 in DNA: TGTGCCTGGAGCCGCACGGGATCCTCTGGAAACACCATATATTTT. The variable domain in full, with the rest retrieved from reference TRBV30 and TRBJ1-3, is SQTIHQWPATLVQPVGSPLSLECTVEGTSNPNLYWYRQAAGRGLQLLFYSVGIGQISSEVPQNLSASRPQDRQFILSSKKLLLSDSGFYLCAWSRTGSSGNTIYFGEGSWLTVV.

The chain recombines TRBV27 with TRBJ2-3; D is perhaps TRBD1 (5 bases). V lost 7 bases to trimming and J lost 1 base, with 12 bases between them. This CDR3 has 14 amino acids. The germline CDR1 and CDR2 sequences are MNHEY and SMNVEV (reference sequence). The CDR3 region is CASKRIGGTDTQYF. In DNA form, the CDR3 reads TGTGCCAGCAAGAGAATAGGGGGCACAGATACGCAGTATTTT.

J is TRBJ2-3 and V is TRBV6-5; D unresolved. The CDR3 consists of 12 residues. Trimming took 5 bases from V and 8 from J, leaving 11 bases between them. From germline, CDR1 is MNHEY and CDR2 SVGAGI. Here the CDR3 reads CASSIETGTQYF. The CDR3 bases are TGTGCCAGCAGTATAGAAACCGGTACGCAGTATTTT.

The V call is TRBV5-1, the J call TRBJ2-3; 9 bases are shared with TRBD2. In germline, CDR1 is SGHRS, CDR2 YFSETQ. The V gene end was trimmed by 0 bases and the J gene end by 0 bases; junction bases not matched to a gene: 11. The CDR3 has 19 amino acids. CDR3 residues: CASSLGGRALPGSTDTQYF. The CDR3 region has the DNA TGCGCCAGCAGCTTGGGCGGGAGGGCCCTCCCCGGCAGCACAGATACGCAGTATTTT.

The chain is built from TRBV5-6 and TRBJ1-5; the D gene is possibly TRBD1 (6 bases). Trimming took 5 bases from V and 1 from J, leaving 13 bases between them. This CDR3 contains 15 residues. The V gene's germline CDR1 is SGHDT and CDR2 YYEEEE. Written as DNA, the CDR3 is TGTGCCAGCAGGGCAACAGGGAACAGCAATCAGCCCCAGCATTTT. Its translation: CASRATGNSNQPQHF. Full variable domain (missing parts from reference TRBV5-6 and TRBJ1-5): DAGVTQSPTHLIKTRGQQVTLRCSPKSGHDTVSWYQQALGQGPQFIFQYYEEEERQRGNFPDRFSGHQFPNYSSELNVNALLLGDSALYLCASRATGNSNQPQHFGDGTRLSIL.